The clone carrying this T cell receptor beta chain was recorded many times. The data belong to a study of blood T cell repertoires in COVID-19. CDR1 and CDR2 (germline): LNHDA, SQIVND (reference sequence). The CDR3 contains 14 residues. Trimming took 9 bases from V and 0 from J, leaving 9 bases between them. TCRdb's table, derived via immunoSEQ multiplex PCR, lists solely in-frame clones and lacks some. The table lists some 74,000 clones, 70% to 90% of them singletons. This receptor was obtained from a man aged 50-60 years with acute or convalescent COVID-19. V is TRBV19 and J is TRBJ1-6, with D unresolved. The sequencing sample was made of peripheral blood. In DNA form, the CDR3 reads TGTGCCAGCCACTCTAGCTCCTATAATTCACCCCTCCACTTT. Residues: CASHSSSYNSPLHF.